A selection of T cell receptor beta chains follows, all from one sample in a study of radiation and T cells in renal cell carcinoma. The protocol was immunoSEQ multiplex PCR, while the TCRdb copy is restricted to in-frame clones and leaves out a portion. The table lists about 83,000 clones, over 80% of them singletons. This specimen was blood, taken from a patient whose treatment included radiotherapy and nephrectomy. These receptors all stem from a woman aged 55-75 years with renal cell carcinoma. CDR3s include the opening cysteine and the closing phenylalanine or tryptophan. The order of the fields is D gene, V gene, J gene, clone size, CDR3 DNA, CDR3 protein. A D gene is named only where the DNA matches it firmly. Only part of the rows carry a size: once, few, many, or a class if the clone is expanded.

D gene: -; V gene: TRBV28; J gene: TRBJ1-6; clone size: -; CDR3 DNA: TGTGCCAGCAGTCTTCAGGGGACTGCGTATAATTCACCCCTCCACTTT; CDR3 protein: CASSLQGTAYNSPLHF
D gene: TRBD1; V gene: TRBV7-9; J gene: TRBJ2-7; clone size: -; CDR3 DNA: TGTGCCAGCTGGGGACAGGGGGCTAACGAGCAGTACTTC; CDR3 protein: CASWGQGANEQYF
D gene: -; V gene: TRBV4-1; J gene: TRBJ2-7; clone size: -; CDR3 DNA: TGCGCCAGCAGCCACAGGATAGACTACGAGCAGTACTTC; CDR3 protein: CASSHRIDYEQYF
D gene: -; V gene: TRBV13; J gene: TRBJ1-2; clone size: -; CDR3 DNA: TGTGCCAGCAGCCTTAGAATAGACACGGACCCCTATGGCTACACCTTC; CDR3 protein: CASSLRIDTDPYGYTF
D gene: -; V gene: TRBV2; J gene: TRBJ1-5; clone size: few; CDR3 DNA: TGTGCCAGCAGTGACAGGGCAGCCAATCAGCCCCAGCATTTT; CDR3 protein: CASSDRAANQPQHF
D gene: -; V gene: TRBV5-1; J gene: TRBJ1-2; clone size: few; CDR3 DNA: TGCGCCAGCAGTCCGGTCCAGGGAGATGGCTACACCTTC; CDR3 protein: CASSPVQGDGYTF
D gene: -; V gene: TRBV6-5; J gene: TRBJ1-2; clone size: -; CDR3 DNA: TGTGCCAGCAGTCCAGTTTCAGGGGCCGGATATGGCTACACCTTC; CDR3 protein: CASSPVSGAGYGYTF
D gene: -; V gene: TRBV11-3; J gene: TRBJ1-3; clone size: -; CDR3 DNA: TGTGCCAGCAGCTTAACCGGGTACGGAAACACCATATATTTT; CDR3 protein: CASSLTGYGNTIYF
D gene: -; V gene: TRBV18; J gene: TRBJ1-4; clone size: -; CDR3 DNA: TGTGCCAGCTCACCACCTGAGGGGGGAAATGAAAAACTGTTTTTT; CDR3 protein: CASSPPEGGNEKLFF
D gene: -; V gene: TRBV6-1; J gene: TRBJ1-2; clone size: -; CDR3 DNA: TGTGCCAGCAGTGAAGATGGGGACACTAACTATGGCTACACCTTC; CDR3 protein: CASSEDGDTNYGYTF
D gene: -; V gene: TRBV25-1; J gene: TRBJ1-4; clone size: -; CDR3 DNA: TGTGCCAGCAGTGAATGGGGCAGTGCAACTAATGAAAAACTGTTTTTT; CDR3 protein: CASSEWGSATNEKLFF
D gene: TRBD1; V gene: TRBV6-4; J gene: TRBJ2-2; clone size: -; CDR3 DNA: TGTGCCAGCAGTGACCCCGCCCGACAGGGTGGCACCGGGGAGCTGTTTTTT; CDR3 protein: CASSDPARQGGTGELFF
D gene: TRBD1; V gene: TRBV6-5; J gene: TRBJ1-2; clone size: -; CDR3 DNA: TGTGCCAGCGGGGACAGGGCAGCCTATGGCTACACCTTC; CDR3 protein: CASGDRAAYGYTF
D gene: -; V gene: TRBV5-4; J gene: TRBJ2-1; clone size: -; CDR3 DNA: TGTGCCAGCAGCTTGTGGTCCTACAATGAGCAGTTCTTC; CDR3 protein: CASSLWSYNEQFF
D gene: TRBD1; V gene: TRBV28; J gene: TRBJ2-3; clone size: -; CDR3 DNA: TGTGCCAGCAGTTTAGGACAGGGTATCAGAGATACGCAGTATTTT; CDR3 protein: CASSLGQGIRDTQYF
D gene: -; V gene: TRBV5-6; J gene: TRBJ2-5; clone size: -; CDR3 DNA: TGTGCCAGCAGCTTCCAAGAGACCCAGTACTTC; CDR3 protein: CASSFQETQYF
D gene: -; V gene: TRBV11-2; J gene: TRBJ1-5; clone size: -; CDR3 DNA: TGTGCCAGCAGCCCCCAGGGAGGGAGCAATCAGCCCCAGCATTTT; CDR3 protein: CASSPQGGSNQPQHF
D gene: -; V gene: TRBV30; J gene: TRBJ1-5; clone size: -; CDR3 DNA: TGTGCCTGGAGTGTACAGGGCAATCAGCCCCAGCATTTT; CDR3 protein: CAWSVQGNQPQHF
D gene: -; V gene: TRBV18; J gene: TRBJ2-7; clone size: -; CDR3 DNA: TGTGCCAGCTCACCAGTGTTAGGGGAGCAGTACTTC; CDR3 protein: CASSPVLGEQYF
D gene: TRBD1; V gene: TRBV27; J gene: TRBJ2-7; clone size: -; CDR3 DNA: TGTGCCAGCAGGACAGGGGGCTACGAGCAGTACTTC; CDR3 protein: CASRTGGYEQYF
D gene: -; V gene: TRBV7-3; J gene: TRBJ1-6; clone size: -; CDR3 DNA: TGTGCCAGCAGCTTAGCGGACACGAGCCATAATTCACCCCTCCACTTT; CDR3 protein: CASSLADTSHNSPLHF
D gene: -; V gene: TRBV5-6; J gene: TRBJ1-2; clone size: once; CDR3 DNA: TGTGCCAGCAGTACCACGCGCTGGGGGGCGTATGGCTACACCTTC; CDR3 protein: CASSTTRWGAYGYTF
D gene: -; V gene: TRBV19; J gene: TRBJ1-1; clone size: -; CDR3 DNA: TGTGCCAGTAGCATACAGGGAGGCACTGAAGCTTTCTTT; CDR3 protein: CASSIQGGTEAFF
D gene: -; V gene: TRBV6-5; J gene: TRBJ1-2; clone size: -; CDR3 DNA: TGTGCCAGCAGTTACGACCCCAGGGGTGGCTACACCTTC; CDR3 protein: CASSYDPRGGYTF
D gene: -; V gene: TRBV27; J gene: TRBJ2-2; clone size: -; CDR3 DNA: TGTGCCAGCAGTTTGGCCCCCGAGGGGAGTCGGCTGTTTTTT; CDR3 protein: CASSLAPEGSRLFF
D gene: -; V gene: TRBV6-5; J gene: TRBJ2-6; clone size: -; CDR3 DNA: TGTGCCAGCAGTTATATGTCTGGGGCCAACGTCCTGACTTTC; CDR3 protein: CASSYMSGANVLTF
D gene: -; V gene: TRBV7-6; J gene: TRBJ2-2; clone size: -; CDR3 DNA: TGTGCCAGCAGCATAGACCTGGATTTGCGGAACACCGGGGAGCTGTTTTTT; CDR3 protein: CASSIDLDLRNTGELFF
D gene: -; V gene: TRBV20-1; J gene: TRBJ2-1; clone size: -; CDR3 DNA: TGCAGTGCCCCTTCCGACAATGAGCAGTTCTTC; CDR3 protein: CSAPSDNEQFF
D gene: TRBD2; V gene: TRBV5-1; J gene: TRBJ2-7; clone size: -; CDR3 DNA: TGCGCCAGCAGCTTGGCGACTAGCGACGAGCAGTACTTC; CDR3 protein: CASSLATSDEQYF
D gene: -; V gene: TRBV5-1; J gene: TRBJ1-5; clone size: -; CDR3 DNA: TGCGCCAGCAGCCTTGACGGGAGCCCCTCGGAGCCCCAGCATTTT; CDR3 protein: CASSLDGSPSEPQHF
D gene: -; V gene: TRBV7-6; J gene: TRBJ1-1; clone size: -; CDR3 DNA: TGTGCCAGCAGCTTAGGGTCTTTCGGGAACACTGAAGCTTTCTTT; CDR3 protein: CASSLGSFGNTEAFF
D gene: TRBD1; V gene: TRBV6-6; J gene: TRBJ2-7; clone size: -; CDR3 DNA: TGTGCCAGCAGGACAGGGGTGGGAGAGCAGTACTTC; CDR3 protein: CASRTGVGEQYF
D gene: TRBD1; V gene: TRBV2; J gene: TRBJ1-2; clone size: -; CDR3 DNA: TGTGCCAGCAGTGAAGCCTCAGGGGGCCGCTATGGCTACACCTTC; CDR3 protein: CASSEASGGRYGYTF
D gene: -; V gene: TRBV6-1; J gene: TRBJ2-5; clone size: -; CDR3 DNA: TGTGCCAGCAGGGAGGAGACCCAGTACTTC; CDR3 protein: CASREETQYF
D gene: TRBD2; V gene: TRBV9; J gene: TRBJ2-5; clone size: once; CDR3 DNA: TGTGCCAGCAGCGTAGGGAATAGCGGGAGGGCGGAGACCCAGTACTTC; CDR3 protein: CASSVGNSGRAETQYF
D gene: TRBD1; V gene: TRBV28; J gene: TRBJ2-6; clone size: -; CDR3 DNA: TGTGCCAGCAGCCAAAACTCAGGGGGAACTGTCTCTGGGGCCAACGTCCTGACTTTC; CDR3 protein: CASSQNSGGTVSGANVLTF
D gene: -; V gene: TRBV28; J gene: TRBJ1-4; clone size: -; CDR3 DNA: TGTGCCAGCAGTTTCTTTGGGACTTGGGGGACTAATGAAAAACTGTTTTTT; CDR3 protein: CASSFFGTWGTNEKLFF
D gene: TRBD1; V gene: TRBV28; J gene: TRBJ1-4; clone size: -; CDR3 DNA: TGTGCCAGCAGTCCGGGACAGGGTGAAAATGAAAAACTGTTTTTT; CDR3 protein: CASSPGQGENEKLFF
D gene: -; V gene: TRBV19; J gene: TRBJ1-1; clone size: -; CDR3 DNA: TGTGCCAGTCTTGGGCCCGGGGCAACTGAAGCTTTCTTT; CDR3 protein: CASLGPGATEAFF
D gene: -; V gene: TRBV5-1; J gene: TRBJ1-2; clone size: -; CDR3 DNA: TGCGCCAGCAGCTTGGAGGGAGAAATGGACTACACCTTC; CDR3 protein: CASSLEGEMDYTF
D gene: -; V gene: TRBV11-3; J gene: TRBJ1-1; clone size: -; CDR3 DNA: TGTGCCAGCAGCTTAGCCAGGGATCGGACTGAAGCTTTCTTT; CDR3 protein: CASSLARDRTEAFF
D gene: -; V gene: TRBV20-1; J gene: TRBJ2-7; clone size: -; CDR3 DNA: TGCAGTGCTAGAGACGCCTACGAGCAGTACTTC; CDR3 protein: CSARDAYEQYF
D gene: -; V gene: TRBV5-4; J gene: TRBJ1-1; clone size: -; CDR3 DNA: TGTGCCAGCAGCTTGAGGGCGGGGTTCTTCACTGAAGCTTTCTTT; CDR3 protein: CASSLRAGFFTEAFF